This entry lists 29 T cell receptor beta chains sequenced from one sample in a study of multiple sclerosis patients with progressive multifocal leukoencephalopathy. Clones were read by immunoSEQ multiplex PCR, and TCRdb kept only the in-frame ones, dropping some. The sample has roughly 31,000 clones; around 91% are singletons. Described time point: before natalizumab initiation. Sequencing was carried out using PBMCs. These receptors were taken from a human donor with multiple sclerosis.

The gene calls are TRBV4-3 and TRBJ2-1; TRBD2 agrees at 7 bases. The CDR3 has 16 residues. V lost 4 bases to trimming and J lost 1 base; unmatched junction nucleotides: 7. CDR1 LGHNA and CDR2 YSLEER come from the germline V gene. The CDR3 bases are TGCGCCAGCAGCCCAGCCCGCGGGAGTTCCTACAATGAGCAGTTCTTC. The encoded protein is CASSPARGSSYNEQFF.

The V call is TRBV19, the J call TRBJ2-2; no firm D call. This CDR3 is built from 13 residues. Germline lookup yields CDR1 LNHDA and CDR2 SQIVND (reference sequence). Trimming stripped 2 bases from V and 6 bases from J, with 7 bases between. The CDR3 spells CASSIRPPGELFF. The CDR3 nucleotides are TGTGCCAGTAGTATAAGGCCCCCCGGGGAGCTGTTTTTT.

The V and J genes are TRBV7-8 and TRBJ1-5, with D perhaps TRBD1 (5 bases). Per the germline V gene, CDR1 is SGHVS and CDR2 is FQNEAQ. Trimming took 1 base from V and 7 from J, leaving 14 bases between them. The length of the CDR3 is 15 residues. The chain's CDR3 is CASSLVIGAGQPQHF. The CDR3 DNA is TGTGCCAGCAGCTTAGTGATTGGGGCAGGGCAGCCCCAGCATTTT.

This chain uses TRBV10-3 with TRBJ1-1; D is undetermined. V lost 2 bases, J lost 4 bases, and 5 bases lay in between. Germline CDR1 ENHRY, CDR2 SYGVKD. This CDR3 is built from 12 residues. CDR3 region: CAISEIGTEAFF. The CDR3 DNA is TGTGCCATCAGTGAGATTGGCACTGAAGCTTTCTTT.

This rearrangement joins TRBV18 to TRBJ1-2; D might be TRBD1 (5 bases). CDR3 length: 15 amino acids. Per germline, CDR1 KGHSH and CDR2 LQKENI. Trimming cost V 2 bases and J 5 bases, with 15 bases left between them. Here the CDR3 reads CASSPGAGDRYGYTF. The CDR3 nucleotides read TGTGCCAGCTCACCAGGGGCAGGAGATCGTTATGGCTACACCTTC.

The V call is TRBV4-2, the J call TRBJ2-5; D not certain. Germline CDR1 and CDR2: LGHNA and YNFKEQ. The CDR3 spans 14 residues. V was pared by 2 bases and J by 4 bases, with 11 bases between. The CDR3 reads CASSQPQTGETQYF. The DNA for the CDR3 is TGTGCCAGCAGCCAACCCCAAACCGGAGAGACCCAGTACTTC.

The chain joins TRBV5-1 to TRBJ1-3; D might be TRBD1 (6 bases). Between the trimmed V and J ends, which lost 0 bases and 0 bases, there was a span of 10 bases. The CDR3 spans 16 residues. CDR1 is SGHRS, CDR2 YFSETQ, per germline. The CDR3 reads CASSLGDTRSGNTIYF. CDR3 coding DNA: TGCGCCAGCAGCTTGGGGGACACCCGCTCTGGAAACACCATATATTTT.

In this sample, this clone turned up once. The V and J genes are TRBV7-3 and TRBJ2-3; TRBD2 agrees at 9 bases. The CDR3 is 17 residues long. In germline, CDR1 is SGHTA, CDR2 FQGTGA. Losses at the gene ends were 2 bases for V and 3 bases for J; bases not matched to a gene: 9. The CDR3 sequence: CASSLVASREGTDTQYF. As DNA, the CDR3 is TGTGCCAGCAGCTTAGTTGCGTCGCGGGAGGGAACAGATACGCAGTATTTT. Looking up the rest from reference TRBV7-3 and TRBJ2-3 gives the full variable domain: GAGVSQTPSNKVTEKGKYVELRCDPISGHTALYWYRQSLGQGPEFLIYFQGTGAADDSGLPNDRFFAVRPEGSVSTLKIQRTERGDSAVYLCASSLVASREGTDTQYFGPGTRLTVL.

The rearrangement uses TRBV13 and TRBJ2-2, with 11 bases aligning to TRBD2. Germline CDR1 and CDR2: PRHDT and FYEKMQ (reference sequence). The CDR3 has 16 residues. V gave up 0 bases and J gave up 6 bases; unmatched junction bases: 3. CDR3 nucleotide sequence: TGTGCCAGCAGCTTAGGACTAGCGGGAGTTTCCGGGGAGCTGTTTTTT. Protein product: CASSLGLAGVSGELFF.

The chain combines TRBV28 with TRBJ2-1, with a possible D match to TRBD1 (6 bases). In germline, CDR1 is MDHEN, CDR2 SYDVKM. The V end was cut by 8 bases, the J end by 4 bases, with 9 bases between. This CDR3 contains 12 residues. CDR3 DNA: TGTGCCAGCCGGGACACGTACAATGAGCAGTTCTTC. This codes for CASRDTYNEQFF.

Comments on this clone: At one boundary the junction diverges from the germline segment, which might be a read error. Within the sample, other DNA sequences also encode this same CDR3. The chain recombines TRBV19 with TRBJ2-2, with 11 bases identical to TRBD1. The CDR3 sequence is 17 residues long. CDR1 LNHDA and CDR2 SQIVND come from the germline V gene (reference sequence). The CDR3 nucleotides are TGCGCCAGTAGTAACAGGAGGACAGGGGGCCCCACCGGGGAGCTGTTTTTT. Protein sequence: CASSNRRTGGPTGELFF.

This sequence joins TRBV18 and TRBJ2-3; 7 bases match TRBD2. The germline gives CDR1 KGHSH, CDR2 LQKENI. J gave up 3 bases and V 0 bases, and 0 bases lay outside the gene matches. This CDR3 is 14 amino acids long. CDR3 residues: CASSPPGLTDTQYF. The DNA for the CDR3 is TGTGCCAGCTCACCACCGGGACTAACAGATACGCAGTATTTT.

A few counts support this clone. The chain combines TRBV7-9 with TRBJ2-2; D is uncertain. The CDR3 spans 12 residues. V lost 3 bases and J 5 bases, leaving 4 bases between the germline ends. The V gene's germline CDR1 is SEHNR and CDR2 FQNEAQ (reference sequence). CDR3 in amino acids: CASSLRTGELFF. For the CDR3, the DNA is TGTGCCAGCAGCTTGAGGACCGGGGAGCTGTTTTTT.

This clone was seen just once. This sequence joins TRBV6-1 and TRBJ1-1, with D uncertain. Germline V gives CDR1 MNHNS, CDR2 SASEGT. This CDR3 contains 13 residues. The germline V and J ends were trimmed by 2 bases and 1 base, with 5 bases remaining between them. CDR3 DNA sequence: TGTGCCAGCAGTGAACTCAGGAACACTGAAGCTTTCTTT. Its translation is CASSELRNTEAFF.

This clone was detected only a few times. The chain recombines TRBV19 with TRBJ1-4; perhaps TRBD1 as D (5 bases). CDR3 length equals 15 residues. CDR1 is LNHDA, CDR2 SQIVND, per germline (reference sequence). Trimming removed 6 bases at V and 3 bases at J, with 14 bases between. The CDR3 coding sequence is TGTGCCAGTAGGCGGGACGAAACCTCTAATGAAAAACTGTTTTTT. It specifies CASRRDETSNEKLFF.

V gene TRBV7-6 combines with J gene TRBJ1-5; 7 bases are a match to TRBD1. J was trimmed by 5 bases and V by 5 bases; bases with no gene match: 9. Germline V gene lookup returns CDR1 SGHVS and CDR2 FNYEAQ. This CDR3 region has 15 residues. CDR3 protein: CASSPGQLFDQPQHF. The DNA for the CDR3 is TGTGCCAGCAGCCCGGGACAGCTCTTCGATCAGCCCCAGCATTTT.

The V and J genes are TRBV9 and TRBJ2-1; 10 bases map to TRBD2. J lost 9 bases, V lost 0 bases, and 3 bases had no gene match. Germline loops: CDR1 SGDLS, CDR2 YYNGEE. The CDR3 consists of 14 residues. CDR3 bases: TGTGCCAGCAGCGTAGTAGCGGGAGGAGTTGAGCAGTTCTTC. Protein sequence: CASSVVAGGVEQFF.

This clone has only one observation. The chain is built from TRBV11-2 and TRBJ2-7; 8 nucleotides align to TRBD2. The CDR3 consists of 14 residues. V gave up 1 base and J gave up 2 bases; unmatched junction bases: 1. Germline assignment: CDR1 SGHAT and CDR2 FQNNGV. CDR3 coding DNA: TGTGCCAGCAGCTTAGGGACTAGCCCCTACGAGCAGTACTTC. Translation: CASSLGTSPYEQYF. The full variable domain, with the rest looked up from reference TRBV11-2 and TRBJ2-7, is EAGVAQSPRYKIIEKRQSVAFWCNPISGHATLYWYQQILGQGPKLLIQFQNNGVVDDSQLPKDRFSAERLKGVDSTLKIQPAKLEDSAVYLCASSLGTSPYEQYFGPGTRLTVT.

V is TRBV5-1 and J is TRBJ2-5, with TRBD2 identical over 7 bases. Matching the DNA end better, TRBJ2-7 makes the J call doubtful. Germline CDR1 is SGHRS and CDR2 is YFSETQ. The CDR3 covers 16 residues. This chain's CDR3 is CASSSPSGIGGYEQYF. The DNA for the CDR3 is TGCGCCAGCAGCTCCCCTAGCGGCATCGGGGGCTACGAGCAGTACTTC.

This chain joins TRBV6-1 and TRBJ1-1; D call uncertain. Per germline, CDR1 MNHNS and CDR2 SASEGT. This CDR3 contains 13 residues. With 4 bases removed from V and 2 bases from J, the gap between germline ends came to 8 bases. The CDR3 DNA reads as TGTGCCAGCAGTGTACACGGCAACACTGAAGCTTTCTTT. Translated: CASSVHGNTEAFF.

V gene TRBV28 combines with J gene TRBJ2-7; D is unclear. CDR1 is MDHEN, CDR2 SYDVKM, per germline. Trimming took 5 bases from V and 6 from J, leaving 17 bases between them. The CDR3 contains 14 residues. The CDR3 DNA sequence: TGTGCCAGCAGTCCCCCGGGTCCCGAAGGCGAGCAGTACTTC. It specifies CASSPPGPEGEQYF.

The chain employs TRBV18 and TRBJ2-1; 9 bases match TRBD2. Germline CDR1 reads KGHSH; CDR2 reads LQKENI. The CDR3 has 15 amino acids. The V and J ends lost 2 bases and 7 bases, in that order; junction bases with no gene match: 6. CDR3 DNA: TGTGCCAGCTCACCAGTGGCTAGCGGGGAGAATGAGCAGTTCTTC. This translates into CASSPVASGENEQFF. Using reference TRBV18 and TRBJ2-1 for the parts outside the CDR3, the full variable domain is NAGVMQNPRHLVRRRGQEARLRCSPMKGHSHVYWYRQLPEEGLKFMVYLQKENIIDESGMPKERFSAEFPKEGPSILRIQQVVRGDSAAYFCASSPVASGENEQFFGPGTRLTVL.

CDR3 sequence: CASSTGTGNTIYF. For the CDR3, the DNA is TGTGCCAGCAGTACAGGGACAGGAAACACCATATATTTT. The chain couples TRBV6-1 to TRBJ1-3; tentative D call: TRBD1 (6 bases). V lost 5 bases and J 4 bases, leaving 9 bases between the germline ends. Germline V lookup: CDR1 MNHNS, CDR2 SASEGT. This CDR3 contains 13 residues.

The chain combines TRBV7-9 with TRBJ2-6, with 7 bases matching TRBD1. The CDR3 has 14 amino acids. Looked up from germline, CDR1 is SEHNR and CDR2 is FQNEAQ (reference sequence). V lost 5 bases to trimming and J lost 4 bases; unmatched junction nucleotides: 2. This chain's CDR3 is CASSPGQGANVLTF. CDR3 nucleotide sequence: TGTGCCAGCAGCCCGGGACAGGGGGCCAACGTCCTGACTTTC.

This chain links TRBV4-1 with TRBJ2-7; 8 bases fit TRBD1. The CDR3 runs to 13 residues. The V gene end was trimmed by 4 bases and the J gene end by 6 bases; junction bases not matched to a gene: 5. CDR1 is MGHRA, CDR2 YSYEKL, per germline. The CDR3 DNA reads TGCGCCAGCAGCCGCCTGACAGGGGCCGAGCAGTACTTC. Translated: CASSRLTGAEQYF.

The V and J genes are TRBV5-1 and TRBJ2-3; D uncertain. Germline V CDR1 and CDR2: SGHRS, YFSETQ. V was trimmed by 0 bases and J by 6 bases, leaving 8 bases between them. This CDR3 is 13 amino acids long. The CDR3 sequence is CASSLAGSDTQYF. The CDR3 nucleotides read TGCGCCAGCAGCTTGGCCGGGTCGGATACGCAGTATTTT.

J is TRBJ1-6 and V is TRBV6-5, with TRBD1 matching over 7 bases. CDR3 size: 13 residues. V shed 6 bases, J shed 13 bases, and the junction held 9 bases outside the gene matches. The germline V gene encodes CDR1 MNHEY and CDR2 SVGAGI. The CDR3: CASRGGGASPLHF. In DNA, the CDR3 is TGTGCCAGCAGAGGAGGGGGCGCCTCCCCCCTCCACTTT.

The V call is TRBV28, the J call TRBJ1-1; D remains ambiguous. V dropped 8 bases and J dropped 5 bases, with 18 bases sitting between them. The CDR3 loop spans 14 amino acids. CDR1 is MDHEN and CDR2 is SYDVKM in the germline V gene. CDR3 DNA: TGTGCCAGCGGACGTTACTTCGATCGGACTGAAGCTTTCTTT. Residues: CASGRYFDRTEAFF.

J is TRBJ1-2 and V is TRBV7-2; D gene uncertain. V lost 6 bases and J 5 bases, leaving 22 bases between the germline ends. CDR3 length equals 16 residues. The V gene's germline CDR1 is SGHTA and CDR2 FQGNSA. CDR3 residues: CASRTTGGRRGYGYTF. The CDR3 nucleotides read TGTGCCAGCAGAACGACGGGCGGCAGGCGAGGATATGGCTACACCTTC. Filled out from reference TRBV7-2 and TRBJ1-2, the complete variable domain reads GAGVSQSPSNKVTEKGKDVELRCDPISGHTALYWYRQSLGQGLEFLIYFQGNSAPDKSGLPSDRFSAERTGGSVSTLTIQRTQQEDSAVYLCASRTTGGRRGYGYTFGSGTRLTVV.